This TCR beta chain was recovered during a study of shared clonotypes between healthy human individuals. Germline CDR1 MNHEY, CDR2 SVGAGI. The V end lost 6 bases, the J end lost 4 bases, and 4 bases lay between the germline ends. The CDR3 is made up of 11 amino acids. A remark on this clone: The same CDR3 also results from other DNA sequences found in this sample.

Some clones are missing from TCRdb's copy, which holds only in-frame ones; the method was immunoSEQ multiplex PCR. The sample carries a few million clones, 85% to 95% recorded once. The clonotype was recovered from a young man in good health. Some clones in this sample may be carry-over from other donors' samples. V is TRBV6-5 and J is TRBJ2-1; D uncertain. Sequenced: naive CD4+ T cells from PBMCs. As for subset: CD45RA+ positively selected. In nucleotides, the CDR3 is TGTGCCAGCAGCCTATACAATGAGCAGTTCTTC. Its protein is CASSLYNEQFF.